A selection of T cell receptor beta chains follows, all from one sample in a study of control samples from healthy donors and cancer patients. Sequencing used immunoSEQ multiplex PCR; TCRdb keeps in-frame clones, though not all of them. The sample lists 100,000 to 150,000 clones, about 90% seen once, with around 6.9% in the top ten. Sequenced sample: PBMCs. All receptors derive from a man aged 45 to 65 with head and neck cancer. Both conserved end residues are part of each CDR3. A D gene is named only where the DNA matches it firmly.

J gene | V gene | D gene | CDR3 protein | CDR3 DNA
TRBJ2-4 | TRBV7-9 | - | CASSSDGLAKNIQYF | TGTGCCAGCAGCTCGGACGGACTAGCCAAAAACATTCAGTACTTC
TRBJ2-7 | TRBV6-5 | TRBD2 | CASSYGSSGGYEQYF | TGTGCCAGCAGTTACGGAAGTAGCGGGGGTTACGAGCAGTACTTC
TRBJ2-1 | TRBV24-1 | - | CATSAISRHNEQFF | TGTGCCACCAGTGCCATTAGCCGACACAATGAGCAGTTCTTC
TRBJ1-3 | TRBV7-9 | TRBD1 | CASSSQGASGNTIYF | TGTGCCAGCAGCTCACAGGGGGCCTCTGGAAACACCATATATTTT
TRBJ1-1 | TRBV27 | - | CASSSWEHTEAFF | TGTGCCAGCAGTTCGTGGGAACACACTGAAGCTTTCTTT
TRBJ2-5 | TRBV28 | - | CASRLGVETQYF | TGTGCCAGCAGGCTCGGGGTGGAGACCCAGTACTTC
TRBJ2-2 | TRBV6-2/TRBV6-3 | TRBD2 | CASSYPSGTSGQTGELFF | TGTGCCAGCAGTTACCCCTCCGGGACTAGCGGGCAGACCGGGGAGCTGTTTTTT
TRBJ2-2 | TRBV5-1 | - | CASSLATQGETGELFF | TGCGCCAGCAGCTTGGCGACGCAGGGCGAGACCGGGGAGCTGTTTTTT
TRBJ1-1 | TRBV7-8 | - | CASSPTGRTEAFF | TGTGCCAGCAGCCCCACAGGGCGGACTGAAGCTTTCTTT
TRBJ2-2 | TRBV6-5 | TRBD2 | CASSYFGGAAGELFF | TGTGCCAGCAGTTATTTCGGGGGGGCGGCCGGGGAGCTGTTTTTT
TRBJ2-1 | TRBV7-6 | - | CASSLPIGGTNNEQFF | TGTGCCAGCAGCTTACCCATAGGGGGGACCAACAATGAGCAGTTCTTC
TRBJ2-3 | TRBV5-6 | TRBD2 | CASTLGLAGADTQYF | TGTGCCAGCACCCTGGGGCTAGCGGGGGCAGATACGCAGTATTTT
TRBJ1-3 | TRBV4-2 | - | CASSPAGTDRRSGNTIYF | TGTGCCAGCAGCCCCGCGGGGACCGACCGCCGCTCTGGAAACACCATATATTTT